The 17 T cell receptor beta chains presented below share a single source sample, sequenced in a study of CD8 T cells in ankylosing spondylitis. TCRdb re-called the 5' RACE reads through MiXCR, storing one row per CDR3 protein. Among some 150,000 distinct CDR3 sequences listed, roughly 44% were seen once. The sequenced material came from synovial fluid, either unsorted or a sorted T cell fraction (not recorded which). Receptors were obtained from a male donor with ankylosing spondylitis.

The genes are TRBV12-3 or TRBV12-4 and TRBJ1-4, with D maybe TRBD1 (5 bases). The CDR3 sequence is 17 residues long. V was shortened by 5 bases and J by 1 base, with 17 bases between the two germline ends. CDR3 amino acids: CASSPDRGSVTNEKLFF. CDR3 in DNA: TGTGCCAGCAGTCCGGACCGGGGGTCTGTAACTAATGAAAAACTGTTTTTT.

In nucleotides, the CDR3 is TGTGCCAGCAATAATTACCCTTTTGACAGGGGGCATTCACCCCTCCACTTT. It translates to CASNNYPFDRGHSPLHF. The J gene is TRBJ1-6, the V gene TRBV28; 10 nucleotides match TRBD1. V lost 7 bases and J lost 8; bases outside the gene matches: 14. The CDR3 runs 17 residues. CDR1 is MDHEN and CDR2 is SYDVKM in the germline V gene.

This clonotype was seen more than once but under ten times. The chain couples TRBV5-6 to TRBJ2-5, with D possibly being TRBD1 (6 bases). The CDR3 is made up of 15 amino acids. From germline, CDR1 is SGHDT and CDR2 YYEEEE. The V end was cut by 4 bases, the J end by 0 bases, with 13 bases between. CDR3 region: CASSLNRDNQETQYF. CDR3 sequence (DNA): TGTGCCAGCAGCCTTAACCGGGACAACCAAGAGACCCAGTACTTC.

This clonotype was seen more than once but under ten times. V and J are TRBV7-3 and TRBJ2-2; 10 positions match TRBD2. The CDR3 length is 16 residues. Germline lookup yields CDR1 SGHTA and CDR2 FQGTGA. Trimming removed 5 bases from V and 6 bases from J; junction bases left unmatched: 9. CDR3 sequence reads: CASSTLSGRVAGELFF. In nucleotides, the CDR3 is TGTGCCAGCAGCACCCTGAGCGGGAGGGTCGCCGGGGAGCTGTTTTTT.

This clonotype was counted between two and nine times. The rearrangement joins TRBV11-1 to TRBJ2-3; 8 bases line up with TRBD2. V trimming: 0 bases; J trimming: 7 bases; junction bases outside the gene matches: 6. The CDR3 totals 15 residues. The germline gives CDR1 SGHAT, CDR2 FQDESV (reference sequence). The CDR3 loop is CASSLAAGGLHTQYF. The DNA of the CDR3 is TGTGCCAGCAGCTTAGCGGCGGGGGGCCTCCATACGCAGTATTTT.

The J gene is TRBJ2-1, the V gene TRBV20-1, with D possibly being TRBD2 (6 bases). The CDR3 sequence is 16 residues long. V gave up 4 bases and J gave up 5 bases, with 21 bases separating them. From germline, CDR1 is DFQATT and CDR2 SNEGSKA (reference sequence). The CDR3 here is CSATSECPPIDNEQFF. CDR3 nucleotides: TGCAGTGCTACTAGCGAGTGCCCCCCTATAGACAATGAGCAGTTCTTC.

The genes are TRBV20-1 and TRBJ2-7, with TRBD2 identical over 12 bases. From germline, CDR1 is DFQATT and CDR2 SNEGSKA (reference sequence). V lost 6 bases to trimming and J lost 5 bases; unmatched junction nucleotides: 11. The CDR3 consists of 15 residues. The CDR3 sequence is CSAKTSGRVSDEQYF. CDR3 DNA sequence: TGCAGTGCAAAGACTAGCGGGAGAGTTTCGGACGAGCAGTACTTC.

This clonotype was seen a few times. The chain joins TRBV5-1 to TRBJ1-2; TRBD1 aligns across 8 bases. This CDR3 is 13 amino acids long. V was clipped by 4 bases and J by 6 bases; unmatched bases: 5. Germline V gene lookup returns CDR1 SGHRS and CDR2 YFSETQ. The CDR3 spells CASSPGTGDGYTF. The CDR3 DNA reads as TGCGCCAGCAGCCCTGGGACAGGCGATGGCTACACCTTC.

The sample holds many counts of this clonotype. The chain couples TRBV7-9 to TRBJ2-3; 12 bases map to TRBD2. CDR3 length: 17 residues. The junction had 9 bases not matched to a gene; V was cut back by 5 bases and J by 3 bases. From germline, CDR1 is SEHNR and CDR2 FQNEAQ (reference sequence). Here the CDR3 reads CASSPRRTSGVTDTQYF. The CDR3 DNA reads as TGTGCCAGCAGCCCCCGTAGGACTAGCGGGGTGACAGATACGCAGTATTTT.

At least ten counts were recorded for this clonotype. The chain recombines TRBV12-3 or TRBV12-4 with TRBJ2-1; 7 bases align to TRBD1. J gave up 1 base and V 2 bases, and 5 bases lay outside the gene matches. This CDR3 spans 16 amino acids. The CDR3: CASSLPAGGSYNEQFF. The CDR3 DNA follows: TGTGCCAGCAGTTTACCGGCAGGGGGATCCTACAATGAGCAGTTCTTC.

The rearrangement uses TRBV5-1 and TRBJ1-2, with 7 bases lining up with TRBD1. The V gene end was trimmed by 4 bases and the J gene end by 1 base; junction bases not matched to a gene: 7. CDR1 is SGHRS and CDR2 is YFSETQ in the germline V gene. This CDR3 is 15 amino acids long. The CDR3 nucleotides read TGCGCCAGCAGCATCTCCGGGACAGTTAACTATGGCTACACCTTC. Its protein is CASSISGTVNYGYTF.

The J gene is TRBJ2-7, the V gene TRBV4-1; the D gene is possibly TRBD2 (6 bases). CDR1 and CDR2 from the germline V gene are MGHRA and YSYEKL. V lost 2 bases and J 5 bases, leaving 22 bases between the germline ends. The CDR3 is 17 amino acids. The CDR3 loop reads CASSQLSRDSTTHEQYF. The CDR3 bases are TGCGCCAGCAGCCAACTTTCCCGGGACTCCACTACCCACGAGCAGTACTTC.

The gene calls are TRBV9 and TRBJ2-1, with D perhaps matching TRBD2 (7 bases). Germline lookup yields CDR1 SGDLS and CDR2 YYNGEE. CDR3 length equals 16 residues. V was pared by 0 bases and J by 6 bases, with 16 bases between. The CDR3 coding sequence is TGTGCCAGCAGCGTAGGGGGGGGCATTTTTCGCAATGAGCAGTTCTTC. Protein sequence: CASSVGGGIFRNEQFF.

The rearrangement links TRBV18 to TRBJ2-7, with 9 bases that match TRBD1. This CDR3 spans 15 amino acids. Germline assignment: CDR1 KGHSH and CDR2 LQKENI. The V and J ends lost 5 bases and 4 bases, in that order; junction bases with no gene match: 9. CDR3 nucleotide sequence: TGTGCCAGCTCATCTCCGGGACAGGGTTCGTACGAGCAGTACTTC. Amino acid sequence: CASSSPGQGSYEQYF.

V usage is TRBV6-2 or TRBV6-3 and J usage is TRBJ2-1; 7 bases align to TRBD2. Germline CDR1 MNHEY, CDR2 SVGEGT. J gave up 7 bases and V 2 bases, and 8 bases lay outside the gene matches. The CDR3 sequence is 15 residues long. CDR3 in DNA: TGTGCCAGCAGTTACGGGCGGGAGCCTTCAAATGAGCAGTTCTTC. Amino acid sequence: CASSYGREPSNEQFF.

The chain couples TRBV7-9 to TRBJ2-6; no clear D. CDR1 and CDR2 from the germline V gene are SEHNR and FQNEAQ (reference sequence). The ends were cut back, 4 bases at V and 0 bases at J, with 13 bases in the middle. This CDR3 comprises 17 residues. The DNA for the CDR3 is TGTGCCAGCAGCTCGGATCAAGCCCACTCTGGGGCCAACGTCCTGACTTTC. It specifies CASSSDQAHSGANVLTF.

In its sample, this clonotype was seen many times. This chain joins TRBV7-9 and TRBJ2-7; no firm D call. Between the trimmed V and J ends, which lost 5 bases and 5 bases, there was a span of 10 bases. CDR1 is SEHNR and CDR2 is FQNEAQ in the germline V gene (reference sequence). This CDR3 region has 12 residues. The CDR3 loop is CASSVPFDEQYF. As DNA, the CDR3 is TGTGCCAGCAGCGTACCCTTTGACGAGCAGTACTTC. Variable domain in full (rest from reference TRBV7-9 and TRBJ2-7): DTGVSQNPRHKITKRGQNVTFRCDPISEHNRLYWYRQTLGQGPEFLTYFQNEAQLEKSRLLSDRFSAERPKGSFSTLEIQRTEQGDSAMYLCASSVPFDEQYFGPGTRLTVT.